The present entry profiles one TCR beta chain with its context. This sample was taken from a study of control samples from healthy donors and cancer patients. Sequencing used immunoSEQ multiplex PCR; TCRdb keeps in-frame clones, though not all of them. The table records roughly 160,000 clones, approximately 86% of them present only once. The TCR sequence derives from a woman in her twenties or thirties in good health. Sequencing was carried out using blood.

CDR3 protein: CASSQGLPKGGYTF. The CDR3 DNA follows: TGTGCCAGCAGCCAAGGACTCCCGAAGGGGGGCTACACCTTC. The V gene is TRBV3-1 (or the pseudogene TRBV3-2), the J gene TRBJ1-2; D perhaps matches TRBD1 (5 bases). This CDR3 region has 14 residues. Germline V gene sequence: CDR1 LGHDT, CDR2 YNNKEL (reference sequence). V was pared by 1 base and J by 8 bases, with 14 bases between.